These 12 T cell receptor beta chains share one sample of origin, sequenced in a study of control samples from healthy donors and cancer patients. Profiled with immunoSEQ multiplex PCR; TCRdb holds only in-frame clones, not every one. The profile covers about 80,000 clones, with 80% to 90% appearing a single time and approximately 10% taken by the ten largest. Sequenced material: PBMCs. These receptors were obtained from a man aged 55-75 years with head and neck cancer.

CDR3 sequence: CASSLAVYEQFF. In nucleotides, the CDR3 is TGTGCCAGCAGCTTAGCCGTGTATGAGCAGTTCTTC. The chain couples TRBV7-9 to TRBJ2-1; D remains ambiguous. V was shortened by 0 bases and J by 8 bases, with 5 bases between the two germline ends. Germline lookup yields CDR1 SEHNR and CDR2 FQNEAQ (reference sequence). CDR3 size: 12 residues.

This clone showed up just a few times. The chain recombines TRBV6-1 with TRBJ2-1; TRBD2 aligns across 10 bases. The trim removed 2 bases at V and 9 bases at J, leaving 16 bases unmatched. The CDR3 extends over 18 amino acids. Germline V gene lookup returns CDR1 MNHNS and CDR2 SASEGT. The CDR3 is CASSEMGMGAGGLGEQFF. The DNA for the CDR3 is TGTGCCAGCAGTGAAATGGGGATGGGAGCGGGAGGGTTGGGTGAGCAGTTCTTC.

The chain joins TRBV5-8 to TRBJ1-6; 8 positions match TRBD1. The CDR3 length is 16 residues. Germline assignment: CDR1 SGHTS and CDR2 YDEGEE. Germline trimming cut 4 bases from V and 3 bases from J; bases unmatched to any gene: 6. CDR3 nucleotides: TGTGCCAGCAGCCCGACAGGGGATGTCTATAATTCACCCCTCCACTTT. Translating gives CASSPTGDVYNSPLHF. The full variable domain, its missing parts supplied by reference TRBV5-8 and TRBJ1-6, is EAGVTQSPTHLIKTRGQQATLRCSPISGHTSVYWYQQALGLGLQFLLWYDEGEERNRGNFPPRFSGRQFPNYSSELNVNALELEDSALYLCASSPTGDVYNSPLHFGNGTRLTVT.

CDR3 residues: CASSIRLAGVFNEQFF. The CDR3 DNA reads TGTGCCAGCAGCATACGACTAGCGGGAGTGTTCAATGAGCAGTTCTTC. This chain uses TRBV11-2 with TRBJ2-1; 12 bases are shared with TRBD2. CDR1 and CDR2 from the germline V gene are SGHAT and FQNNGV. V lost 5 bases, J lost 6 bases, and 8 bases stayed unmatched. CDR3 size: 16 residues.

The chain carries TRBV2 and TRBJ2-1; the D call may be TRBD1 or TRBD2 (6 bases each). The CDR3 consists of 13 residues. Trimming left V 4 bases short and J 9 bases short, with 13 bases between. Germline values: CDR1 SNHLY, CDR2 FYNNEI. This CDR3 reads CASSGLGGLEQFF. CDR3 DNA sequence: TGTGCCAGCAGTGGACTAGGGGGACTTGAGCAGTTCTTC.

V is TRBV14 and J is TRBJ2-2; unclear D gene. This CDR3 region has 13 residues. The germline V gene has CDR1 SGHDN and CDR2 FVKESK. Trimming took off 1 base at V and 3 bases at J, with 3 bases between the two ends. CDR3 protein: CASSQAHTGELFF. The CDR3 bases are TGTGCCAGCAGCCAAGCCCACACCGGGGAGCTGTTTTTT.

The CDR3 DNA follows: TGTGCCAGTAACACGGGGGGAACGGGTTCACCCCTCCACTTT. Residues: CASNTGGTGSPLHF. The V call is TRBV19, the J call TRBJ1-6; a weak D match, TRBD1 (5 bases). CDR1 is LNHDA and CDR2 is SQIVND in the germline V gene (reference sequence). This CDR3 has 14 residues. Trimming removed 7 bases at V and 9 bases at J, with 16 bases between.

CDR3 residues: CASSLWPTSYEQYF. As DNA, the CDR3 is TGCGCCAGCAGCTTGTGGCCCACCTCCTACGAGCAGTACTTC. The chain recombines TRBV5-1 with TRBJ2-7, with D unresolved. The germline V gene has CDR1 SGHRS and CDR2 YFSETQ. V gave up 1 base and J gave up 0 bases, with 8 bases separating them. This CDR3 has 14 amino acids.

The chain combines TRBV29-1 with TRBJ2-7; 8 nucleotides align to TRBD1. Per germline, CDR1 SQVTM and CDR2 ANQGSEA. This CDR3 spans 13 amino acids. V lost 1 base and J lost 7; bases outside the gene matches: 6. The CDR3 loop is CSVEGQGAREQYF. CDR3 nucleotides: TGCAGCGTTGAAGGTCAGGGGGCGAGGGAGCAGTACTTC.

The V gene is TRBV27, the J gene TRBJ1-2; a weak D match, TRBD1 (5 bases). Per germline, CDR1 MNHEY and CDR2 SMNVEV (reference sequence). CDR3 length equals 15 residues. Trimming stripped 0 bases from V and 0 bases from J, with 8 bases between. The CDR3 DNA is TGTGCCAGCAGTTTATCCCCGACAGCTAACTATGGCTACACCTTC. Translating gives CASSLSPTANYGYTF.

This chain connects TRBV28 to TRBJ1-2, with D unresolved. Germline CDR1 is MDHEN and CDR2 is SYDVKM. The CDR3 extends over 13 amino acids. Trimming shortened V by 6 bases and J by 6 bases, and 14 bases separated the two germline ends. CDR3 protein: CASSLQQDDGYTF. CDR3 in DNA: TGTGCCAGCAGCCTCCAGCAGGATGATGGCTACACCTTC.

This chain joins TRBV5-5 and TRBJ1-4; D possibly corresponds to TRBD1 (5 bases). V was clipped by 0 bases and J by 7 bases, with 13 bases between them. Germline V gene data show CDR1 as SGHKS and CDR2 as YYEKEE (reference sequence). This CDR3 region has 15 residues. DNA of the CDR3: TGTGCCAGCAGCTTGGCCGGGGGATGGAGTGAAAAACTGTTTTTT. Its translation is CASSLAGGWSEKLFF. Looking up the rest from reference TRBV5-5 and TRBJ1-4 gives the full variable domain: DAGVTQSPTHLIKTRGQQVTLRCSPISGHKSVSWYQQVLGQGPQFIFQYYEKEERGRGNFPDRFSARQFPNYSSELNVNALLLGDSALYLCASSLAGGWSEKLFFGSGTQLSVL.